This T cell receptor beta chain was documented in a study of blood T cell repertoires in COVID-19 (dated by TCRdb to 2019 to 2021). For the wider study: The collaborator samples originated in the United States, Italy and Spain and spanned the acute and convalescent phases of COVID-19. Deeply sampled blood TCRbeta repertoires from subjects exposed to, actively infected with, or recovered from COVID-19 were included in the dataset. The samples were drawn from two sources: the first 160 participants of the ongoing ImmuneRACE study, and 1,000 to 1,500 subjects contributed by 6 global collaborators. The prospective study material was composed of cDNA or gDNA derived from T cells, B-cell-depleted T cells, or PBMCs. Where HLA class I and class II types were available, the types were taken from metadata supplied by the sample provider, not from assay-based typing. The repertoires were made available in a free public database intended to serve as a resource for research on the immune response to SARS-CoV-2. Sample metadata almost always included a de-identified subject ID, COVID-19 status, age in years and sex. General study outcomes and caveats: The amount of clinical and demographic metadata varied by source and participant and was provided uncurated.

TCRbeta CDR3 regions were amplified from genomic DNA by means of the immunoSEQ Assay, a bias-controlled multiplex PCR. The source study handled its data this way. Within the assay, amplification of reference gene primers was used to estimate how many nucleated cells each sample contained. To quantify the absolute abundance of each unique TCRbeta CDR3 rearrangement, sequence reads were collapsed and filtered. For each sample, productive Simpson clonality was calculated as the square root of Simpson's diversity index across productive rearrangements. TCRdb limited this immuneACCESS table to in-frame rearrangements with V and J called. A share of clones is missing; checked studies link under half to unresolved V genes, and the rest is unexplained. V and J calls and clone size follow that table, whereas D and trimming were derived from the DNA. The sample contains roughly 100,000 clones, about 89% of them found a single time. 17% of the sample rests with the top ten.

The CDR1 and CDR2 encoded by the germline V gene are KGHSH and LQKENI. The germline ends are 7 bases apart after V is trimmed by 1 base and J by 7 bases. From cysteine to phenylalanine, the CDR3 is 12 amino acids long. The retained sequence is limited to the CDR3, 36 bases, with the frame set at the first base. Collaborating institutions collected whole blood in K2EDTA tubes following their own protocols. For TCRbeta analysis, collaborator samples were shipped as frozen whole blood, as isolated PBMCs, or as DNA extracted from either sample type. Concerning this clone: This clone's antigen is unknown. Qualities for individual bases were not recorded, and no much larger clone is one base off.

The chain is made from TRBV18 and TRBJ1-1; the best D guess is TRBD1, with 6 bases matching. The clonotype originates from a man in his fifties or sixties with acute or convalescent COVID-19. The material sequenced was peripheral blood. CDR3 sequence: CASSPRGGEAFF. The sequenced DNA is TGTGCCAGCTCACCACGAGGGGGTGAAGCTTTCTTT.